This record looks at one TCR beta chain sequence and its context. Primers used in a second PCR of about 6 to 11 cycles were a sample-barcoded 5' primer and a J-beta primer mix. TCRdb reanalysed the 5' RACE reads using MiXCR and keeps one entry per CDR3 protein. The sample lists 800,000 to 900,000 distinct CDR3 sequences, around two thirds occurring once. The data originate from a study of blood T cells in healthy people across ages. The CDR3 runs to 12 residues. Germline V gives CDR1 MNHEY, CDR2 SMNVEV (reference sequence). The J segment lost 14 bases and the V segment lost 6 bases, leaving 10 bases of the junction unmatched.

The V gene is TRBV27, the J gene TRBJ2-3, with 8 bases fitting TRBD1. Sequenced: blood. The source of this sequence is a man aged 25-45 years in good health. CDR3 coding DNA: TGTGCCAGCAGCCGTTGGACAGGGCAATTGTATTTT. This codes for CASSRWTGQLYF.